This is a list of T cell receptor beta chains from one sample in a study of monozygotic twins with inflammatory bowel disease. TCRdb reanalyzed the 5' RACE reads, giving one entry per CDR3 protein sequence and no DNA. In total, the table holds around 380,000 distinct CDR3 sequences. Source material: blood. These receptors were taken from a human donor with ulcerative colitis or Crohn's disease, or a healthy co-twin of an affected twin (not recorded which). Each CDR3 is given with its conserved first and last residue.

TRBV7-9	TRBJ2-7	CASSLPSLNEQYF
TRBV20-1	TRBJ2-7	CSAILRAKTYEQYF
TRBV20-1	TRBJ1-5	CSARWGQGHQPQHF
TRBV7-9	TRBJ1-1	CASSFSGGNTEAFF
TRBV7-2	TRBJ2-7	CASSPDKGAYEQYF
TRBV6-1	TRBJ2-2	CASSDLLQNTGELFF
TRBV10-3	TRBJ2-7	CAISQPGLAHYEQYF
TRBV6-2/TRBV6-3	TRBJ2-1	CASMGAAAYNEQFF
TRBV27	TRBJ2-6	CASSLISRISGANVLTF
TRBV19	TRBJ1-5	CASSRQSNSNQPQHF
TRBV7-7	TRBJ2-5	CASSLGGFQETQYF
TRBV20-1	TRBJ2-1	CSASPGGPWEQFF
TRBV21-1	TRBJ1-1	CASSMDGSKNTEAFF
TRBV6-4	TRBJ1-1	CASRGSGEAFF
TRBV5-4	TRBJ2-7	CASSSGVVGEQYF
TRBV5-4	TRBJ2-7	CASSLWRGGRLEQYF
TRBV24-1	TRBJ2-1	CATSDDGTSGRLGSYNEQFF
TRBV29-1	TRBJ2-7	CSVYRQGRTYEQYF
TRBV10-2	TRBJ1-4	CASSAGTGDQKLFF
TRBV7-2	TRBJ2-5	CASSRVGTRTEETQYF
TRBV9	TRBJ2-1	CASSPLYGGAAEQFF
TRBV19	TRBJ1-1	CASKLQAMNTEAFF
TRBV3-1	TRBJ2-5	CASSPETGGDRTQYF
TRBV7-3	TRBJ2-1	CASSPPKEPSYNEQFF
TRBV5-1	TRBJ2-1	CASRDVGQGGFSYNEQFF
TRBV19	TRBJ2-2	CASRTANTGELFF
TRBV20-1	TRBJ1-6	CSARELNTYNSPLHF
TRBV7-2	TRBJ2-7	CASTPDTHEQYF
TRBV3-1	TRBJ1-3	CASSQRGSGNTIYF
TRBV5-1	TRBJ1-3	CASSPTGGSAGNTIYF
TRBV6-2/TRBV6-3	TRBJ2-1	CASSYGGRPSNEQFF
TRBV7-6	TRBJ2-1	CASSLGDGRRGDEQFF
TRBV20-1	TRBJ2-5	CSVSLAQGGTQYF
TRBV20-1	TRBJ2-7	CSARTQSGSNEQYF
TRBV6-1	TRBJ2-7	CASSDRQGMAEQYF
TRBV7-9	TRBJ2-7	CASSLGGTESYEQYF
TRBV3-1	TRBJ2-1	CASSQLPRPTGEEQFF
TRBV7-6	TRBJ1-1	CASSLVQGAVNTEAFF
TRBV18	TRBJ1-1	CASSPLQGEAFF
TRBV2	TRBJ1-1	CASRGTGALNTEAFF
TRBV7-9	TRBJ1-2	CASSPQWGGDYGYTF
TRBV5-1	TRBJ2-6	CASSLGGGSSGANVLTF
TRBV4-3	TRBJ2-3	CASSQEPTSGLSTDTQYF
TRBV5-1	TRBJ1-2	CASSLGGQATGVGYTF
TRBV6-5	TRBJ1-5	CASSYRAPNQPQHF
TRBV9	TRBJ1-1	CASSVAPSTEAFF
TRBV7-2	TRBJ1-1	CASSLAEGTEAFF
TRBV12-3/TRBV12-4	TRBJ2-7	CASSFGGARSYEQYF
TRBV4-2	TRBJ2-3	CASSPRGRLAGWGGTSTDTQYF
TRBV28	TRBJ2-3	CASSKRDFTQYF
TRBV29-1	TRBJ2-3	CSSWKGTGSTDTQYF
TRBV24-1	TRBJ2-2	CATSQRTGELFF
TRBV20-1	TRBJ2-7	CSAGAQAGTSRIYYEQYF
TRBV4-1	TRBJ2-7	CASSQDGAQGRIYEQYF
TRBV29-1	TRBJ2-7	CSVELAGVYEQYF
TRBV20-1	TRBJ1-2	CSARRSLLVYGYTF
TRBV20-1	TRBJ2-3	CSASIQAGDTDTQYF
TRBV5-1	TRBJ2-1	CASSFTGTETEQFF
TRBV3-1	TRBJ1-4	CASSQGTRRPNEKLFF